This entry is about one TCR beta chain. The antigen remains unidentified. No conserved phenylalanine or tryptophan ends this CDR3, so it is likely a read error. Sample-barcoded 5' priming and a J-beta primer mix drove a second PCR of about 7 to 12 cycles. TCRdb recomputed calls from the 5' RACE reads with MiXCR, one row per CDR3 protein. The table records about 670,000 distinct CDR3 sequences, about 43% of them present only once. Each sample provided at least 6 micrograms of extracted total RNA. The sample belongs to a study of blood T cells in healthy people across ages. This CDR3 has 14 residues. Germline V lookup: CDR1 SGHNT, CDR2 YYREEE (reference sequence). Findings and caveats of the study: Relative to aged donors, long-lived donors carried more naive CD4+ cells and displayed higher diversity. What prevented conclusive comparison of naive and antigen-experienced cells was that PBMCs were unsorted.

The V call is TRBV5-4, the J call TRBJ2-3; D gene unclear. This receptor was identified in a man older than 75 in good health. The sample taken for sequencing was blood. The CDR3 loop reads CAGSSSRNTDTQYS. In DNA form, the CDR3 reads TGTGCCGGCAGCTCCAGTAGAAACACAGATACGCAGTATTCT.